A single sample is the source of the 27 T cell receptor beta chains below, sequenced in a study of T cells in women clearing cervical HPV infection. The protocol was immunoSEQ multiplex PCR, while the TCRdb copy is restricted to in-frame clones and leaves out a portion. The sample table includes some 37,000 clones. Source material: blood buffy coat. The receptors were sampled from a woman between 18 and 69 years old with a cervical HPV16 infection that either progressed to CIN3+ or cleared (not recorded which).

To note about this clone: The CDR3 end lies 3 residues beyond the end of the read and is filled in from the germline J gene. The chain uses TRBV6-2 or TRBV6-3 and TRBJ1-5; tentative D call: TRBD1 (6 bases). This CDR3 comprises 12 residues. The V and J ends lost 2 bases and 8 bases respectively, with 7 bases between them. Germline V gene sequence: CDR1 MNHEY, CDR2 SVGEGT. The CDR3 sequence is CASSYNREPQHF. The sequenced CDR3 bases are TGTGCCAGCAGTTACAACAGGGAGCCC.

Of note for this clone: Relative to the germline gene, one junction end is altered; a read error may explain this. The CDR3 end is not reached by the read, which stops 3 residues before it; the germline J gene fills it in. The V gene is TRBV4-2, the J gene TRBJ2-7; weak D call: TRBD2 (6 bases). The germline gives CDR1 LGHNA, CDR2 YNFKEQ. The CDR3 runs to 15 residues. The CDR3 reads CASSQELAGSYEQYF. CDR3 DNA (partial): TGCGCCAGCAGCCAAGAACTAGCTGGGTCCTACGAG.

About this clone: The read ends 3 residues shy of where the CDR3 ends; the end is completed using the germline J gene. The genes are TRBV6-2 or TRBV6-3 and TRBJ2-7; 8 bases align to TRBD2. Trimming took 6 bases from V and 6 from J; bases not matched to a gene: 10. Germline V lookup: CDR1 MNHEY, CDR2 SVGEGT. The CDR3 is 14 amino acids. This CDR3 reads CASRPTGGNGEQYF. CDR3 DNA (partial): TGTGCCAGCAGGCCAACGGGGGGGAATGGCGAG.

Concerning this clone: The CDR3 is cut off 3 residues early in the read; its end comes from the germline J gene. The chain recombines TRBV6-1 with TRBJ2-1; 8 bases are shared with TRBD2. Losses at the gene ends were 4 bases for V and 0 bases for J; bases not matched to a gene: 5. Germline CDR1 reads MNHNS; CDR2 reads SASEGT. This CDR3 region has 16 residues. The sequenced part of the CDR3 DNA is TGTGCCAGCAGTGGGCGAGCGGGGGTCTCCTACAATGAG. Its protein product is CASSGRAGVSYNE. The whole CDR3 protein reads CASSGRAGVSYNEQFF.

Concerning this clone itself: The read finishes 3 residues shy of the CDR3 end, and the germline J gene is used to complete it. The chain employs TRBV10-3 and TRBJ2-6; 12 bases are a match to TRBD2. CDR3 size: 19 residues. Germline V CDR1 and CDR2: ENHRY, SYGVKD. The V and J ends lost 5 bases and 1 base, in that order; junction bases with no gene match: 9. The part of the CDR3 DNA that was read is TGTGCCATCAGTCCCCTAGCGGGGGGGGCTGTATCTGGGGCCAACGTC. Protein: CAISPLAGGAVSGANV. The CDR3, in full, reads CAISPLAGGAVSGANVLTF.

The DNA read from the CDR3 is TGTGCCAGTAGCCGGAGAGGGGGTCGTCAAGAGACC. Translation: CASSRRGGRQET. The entire CDR3 protein is CASSRRGGRQETQYF. The V and J genes are TRBV19 and TRBJ2-5; TRBD1 might be the D (6 bases). Read coverage stops 3 residues before the CDR3 terminus; the germline J gene supplies the remainder. The V and J ends lost 6 bases and 2 bases respectively, with 16 bases between them. CDR1 LNHDA and CDR2 SQIVND come from the germline V gene (reference sequence). This CDR3 spans 15 amino acids.

Concerning this clone: The read terminates 3 residues before the CDR3 end, so the remaining end is supplied by the germline J gene. V is TRBV12-3 or TRBV12-4 and J is TRBJ1-4; tentatively, D is TRBD1 (5 bases). The CDR3 loop spans 12 amino acids. V was trimmed by 6 bases and J by 7 bases, leaving 9 bases between them. The sequenced CDR3 bases are TGTGCCAGCAGCTCCGGGGGTGAAAAA. Translation gives CASSSGGEK. The CDR3 reads in full as CASSSGGEKLFF.

A word on this clone: The read ends 3 residues shy of where the CDR3 ends; the end is completed using the germline J gene. The gene calls are TRBV19 and TRBJ1-2; TRBD1 might be the D (6 bases). Germline-derived CDR1 and CDR2 are LNHDA and SQIVND (reference sequence). The CDR3 spans 12 residues. CDR3 loop: CASSPQGRGYTF. The part of the CDR3 DNA that was read is TGTGCCAGTAGTCCGCAGGGGAGAGGC.

Concerning this clone itself: From the germline J gene comes the end of the CDR3, since the read stops 3 residues before it. The chain recombines TRBV2 with TRBJ2-2; D remains unclear. The CDR3 runs to 15 residues. Germline lookup yields CDR1 SNHLY and CDR2 FYNNEI. V was trimmed by 2 bases and J by 4 bases, leaving 11 bases between them. CDR3 sequence reads: CASSERQVLTGELFF. The part of the CDR3 DNA that was read is TGTGCCAGCAGTGAAAGGCAGGTGCTCACCGGGGAG.

Turning to this clone: The read falls 3 residues short of the CDR3 end, and the missing part is taken from the germline J gene. V usage is TRBV4-1 and J usage is TRBJ2-5; a possible D gene is TRBD1 (6 bases). Trimming shortened V by 2 bases and J by 5 bases, and 15 bases separated the two germline ends. The germline V gene encodes CDR1 MGHRA and CDR2 YSYEKL. The CDR3 has 15 residues. CDR3 DNA (partial): TGCGCCAGCAGCCAAACACAGGGTGTCGGGGAGACC. Translation: CASSQTQGVGET. The complete CDR3 sequence is CASSQTQGVGETQYF.

A word on this clone: The read falls 3 residues short of the CDR3 end, and the missing part is taken from the germline J gene. This rearrangement joins TRBV6-2 or TRBV6-3 to TRBJ2-7; D not resolved. CDR1 MNHEY and CDR2 SVGEGT come from the germline V gene. The V and J ends lost 5 bases and 6 bases respectively, with 14 bases between them. This CDR3 spans 13 amino acids. The CDR3 region is CASSPRSIGEQYF. The DNA read from the CDR3 is TGTGCCAGCAGTCCTCGCTCAATCGGCGAG.

A word on this clone: The observed sequence ends 3 residues before the CDR3 terminus, with the missing tail filled in from the germline J gene. The V call is TRBV4-2, the J call TRBJ2-7; perhaps TRBD2 as D (5 bases). The V and J ends lost 4 bases and 3 bases respectively, with 13 bases between them. Germline values: CDR1 LGHNA, CDR2 YNFKEQ. This CDR3 contains 14 residues. CDR3 DNA, as far as it was read: TGTGCCAGCAGCCCCCGTGCGGGTTTCTACGAG. Protein: CASSPRAGFYE. The whole CDR3 protein reads CASSPRAGFYEQYF.

Concerning this clone itself: Read data end 3 residues before the CDR3 end; the end is taken from the germline J gene. The rearrangement uses TRBV5-3 and TRBJ2-6; 15 positions match TRBD2. TRBV5-3 is placed among ORFs of uncertain function. The CDR3 has 18 amino acids. V shed 4 bases, J shed 5 bases, and the junction held 7 bases outside the gene matches. The CDR3 here is CARSKRTSGRERANVLTF. The sequenced CDR3 bases are TGTGCCAGAAGCAAAAGGACTAGCGGGAGGGAACGGGCCAACGTC.

As to this clone: The read finishes 3 residues shy of the CDR3 end, and the germline J gene is used to complete it. The chain recombines TRBV7-8 with TRBJ2-3; D may be TRBD2 (7 bases). The CDR3 loop spans 16 amino acids. Germline lookup yields CDR1 SGHVS and CDR2 FQNEAQ. Trimming cost V 1 base and J 0 bases, with 11 bases left between them. The sequenced part of the CDR3 DNA is TGTGCCAGCAGCTTAGGGGGGGGCTACAGCACAGATACG. Translated: CASSLGGGYSTDT. The entire CDR3 sequence reads CASSLGGGYSTDTQYF.

This chain's CDR3 is CASSLDQGLFEQYF. The part of the CDR3 DNA that was read is TGCGCCAGCAGCTTGGATCAGGGGCTATTCGAG. This chain uses TRBV5-1 with TRBJ2-7; possible D gene TRBD1, 6 bases. The CDR3 end falls 3 residues outside the read, so it is completed with the germline J gene. Germline CDR1 reads SGHRS; CDR2 reads YFSETQ. The CDR3 spans 14 residues. V lost 0 bases and J lost 6, with 13 bases in between.

With respect to this clone: The CDR3 goes on 3 residues after the read ends, and that part is filled in from the germline J gene. The chain carries TRBV28 and TRBJ2-3, with TRBD1 as a possible D gene (6 bases). The CDR3 runs to 18 residues. V lost 5 bases and J lost 0, with 21 bases in between. Germline assignment: CDR1 MDHEN and CDR2 SYDVKM. The sequenced CDR3 bases are TGTGCCAGCAGTGCCGACCTCCGCCCAGGGGCTAGCACAGATACG. Amino acids: CASSADLRPGASTDT. The entire CDR3 protein is CASSADLRPGASTDTQYF.

CDR3 bases read: TGCGCCAGCAGCTGGGGGACAGGGCGGACGTACGAG. Translated, it gives CASSWGTGRTYE. The CDR3, in full, reads CASSWGTGRTYEQYF. This chain joins TRBV5-1 and TRBJ2-7, with 9 bases lining up with TRBD1. The sequenced fragment ends 3 residues before the CDR3 boundary, so the rest is inferred from the germline J gene. Losses at the gene ends were 3 bases for V and 4 bases for J; bases not matched to a gene: 8. Germline V lookup: CDR1 SGHRS, CDR2 YFSETQ. The CDR3 extends over 15 amino acids.

In regard to this clone: The missing CDR3 end, 3 residues past where the read stops, is filled in from the germline J gene. The rearrangement uses TRBV20-1 and TRBJ1-1, with D possibly TRBD1 on 6 matching bases. V lost 3 bases and J 1 base, leaving 18 bases between the germline ends. The CDR3 contains 16 residues. CDR1 and CDR2 from the germline V gene are DFQATT and SNEGSKA (reference sequence). The sequenced CDR3 bases are TGCAGTGCTAGCGTTGGGGGCAGCCTAACGAACACTGAA. Translating it yields CSASVGGSLTNTE. Given in full, the CDR3 is CSASVGGSLTNTEAFF.

Notes on this clone: The CDR3 end falls 3 residues outside the read, so it is completed with the germline J gene. The chain combines TRBV27 with TRBJ1-2, with a possible D match to TRBD1 (5 bases). Trimming took 8 bases from V and 4 from J, leaving 14 bases between them. The CDR3 spans 13 residues. Germline values: CDR1 MNHEY, CDR2 SMNVEV (reference sequence). CDR3 bases read: TGTGCCAGCGGGACTACAGGATTCTATGGC. Translation gives CASGTTGFYG. The full CDR3 is CASGTTGFYGYTF.

With respect to this clone: Sequence at one end of the junction differs from germline and may be a read error. The CDR3 end falls 3 residues outside the read, so it is completed with the germline J gene. The gene calls are TRBV5-1 and TRBJ2-3, with 8 bases fitting TRBD2. Germline CDR1 is SGHRS and CDR2 is YFSETQ. The CDR3 consists of 13 residues. The CDR3 bases that were read are TGCGCCAGCAGCTCTAGCGGGTCAGAGACG. This sequence encodes CASSSSGSET. The full CDR3 protein is CASSSSGSETQYF.

About this clone: The DNA ends 3 residues before the CDR3 does, and the rest of the CDR3 is filled in from the germline J gene. The gene calls are TRBV4-1 and TRBJ1-2; D is uncertain. V shed 1 base and J shed 4 bases, with 16 bases lying between them. This CDR3 has 16 residues. In germline, CDR1 is MGHRA, CDR2 YSYEKL. CDR3 sequence: CASSQAAAQTIYGYTF. CDR3 DNA (partial): TGCGCCAGCAGCCAAGCCGCGGCGCAGACGATCTATGGC.

As to this clone: The CDR3 end falls 3 residues outside the read, so it is completed with the germline J gene. The chain uses TRBV9 and TRBJ2-3; TRBD2 agrees at 7 bases. V trimming: 4 bases; J trimming: 1 base; junction bases outside the gene matches: 3. Per the germline V gene, CDR1 is SGDLS and CDR2 is YYNGEE. CDR3 length: 14 amino acids. The CDR3 protein is CASSRGGGTDTQYF. CDR3 bases read: TGTGCCAGCAGCCGCGGGGGTGGCACAGATACG.

A note on this clone: The read falls 3 residues short of the CDR3 end, and the missing part is taken from the germline J gene. The chain uses TRBV12-3 or TRBV12-4 and TRBJ2-2; TRBD2 aligns across 9 bases. CDR3 length: 15 amino acids. V lost 5 bases to trimming and J lost 1 base; unmatched junction nucleotides: 2. The CDR3 sequence: CASSISGGNTGELFF. The part of the CDR3 DNA that was read is TGTGCCAGCAGTATTAGCGGGGGGAACACCGGGGAG.

In regard to this clone: Read data end 3 residues before the CDR3 end; the end is taken from the germline J gene. J is TRBJ1-1 and V is TRBV11-2; D possibly corresponds to TRBD1 (5 bases). The length of the CDR3 is 14 residues. Trimming left V 5 bases short and J 4 bases short, with 14 bases between. The germline CDR1 and CDR2 sequences are SGHAT and FQNNGV. The part of the CDR3 DNA that was read is TGTGCCAGCAGCGGGGGGAATGGGGGCACTGAA. Translating gives CASSGGNGGTE. The whole CDR3 protein reads CASSGGNGGTEAFF.

About this clone: The read terminates 3 residues before the CDR3 end, so the remaining end is supplied by the germline J gene. The V and J genes are TRBV10-3 and TRBJ1-4, with 9 bases lining up with TRBD1. CDR1 and CDR2 from the germline V gene are ENHRY and SYGVKD. The CDR3 runs 16 residues. The ends lost 0 bases at V and 7 bases at J; junction bases unmatched: 6. CDR3: CAISESPGQGSEKLFF. Partial CDR3 DNA: TGTGCCATCAGTGAGTCGCCAGGACAGGGGAGTGAAAAA.

Comment on this clone: The CDR3 end lies 3 residues beyond the end of the read and is filled in from the germline J gene. The chain is built from TRBV28 and TRBJ2-7; TRBD1 matches at 9 bases. Per germline, CDR1 MDHEN and CDR2 SYDVKM. The CDR3 is 14 residues long. Unmatched junction bases numbered 3, after V lost 5 bases and J lost 1 base. The CDR3 protein is CASSPGTGSYEQYF. The covered CDR3 bases are TGTGCCAGCAGTCCTGGGACAGGGTCCTACGAG.

Concerning this clone: The read is 3 residues too short to cover the CDR3 end, so that end is filled in from the germline J gene. V gene TRBV5-1 combines with J gene TRBJ1-5, with 8 positions matching TRBD1. J lost 3 bases, V lost 4 bases, and 3 bases had no gene match. Germline V gene data show CDR1 as SGHRS and CDR2 as YFSETQ. The CDR3 sequence is 14 residues long. The CDR3 protein is CASSLTGVNQPQHF. The CDR3 bases that were read are TGCGCCAGCAGCCTGACAGGGGTCAATCAGCCC. The full variable domain, rest sourced from reference TRBV5-1 and TRBJ1-5, is KAGVTQTPRYLIKTRGQQVTLSCSPISGHRSVSWYQQTPGQGLQFLFEYFSETQRNKGNFPGRFSGRQFSNSRSEMNVSTLELGDSALYLCASSLTGVNQPQHFGDGTRLSIL.